This T cell receptor beta chain was sequenced for a study of radiotherapy plus CTLA-4 blockade in lung cancer. About the research overall: Disease control was achieved by less than 40% of patients, and objective responses by 18%. Study observations and caveats: Researchers report tumor-derived TCR clones expanding in blood after radiotherapy plus ipilimumab.

The CDR3 is 16 residues long. CDR1 and CDR2 from the germline V gene are SGHVS and FQNEAQ. J lost 5 bases, V lost 6 bases, and 13 bases had no gene match. CTLA-4 blockade using ipilimumab, together with focal radiation, was received by patients with chemo-refractory metastatic non-small-cell lung cancer. Some clones are missing from TCRdb's copy, which holds only in-frame ones; the method was immunoSEQ multiplex PCR. The table lists tens of thousands of clones, about 88% of them singletons. About this clone itself: As yet, its antigen is unknown.

The chain joins TRBV7-8 to TRBJ1-1, with 9 bases identical to TRBD1. The TCR sequence derives from a human donor with non-small cell lung cancer whose response to radiotherapy plus ipilimumab could not be evaluated. Sequencing used peripheral blood, obtained from a patient treated with radiotherapy plus ipilimumab. In DNA, the CDR3 is TGTGCCAGCAGATTGGGGACAGGGCTTAGGGGGACTGAAGCTTTCTTT. Amino acid sequence: CASRLGTGLRGTEAFF. Full variable domain (missing parts from reference TRBV7-8 and TRBJ1-1): GAGVSQSPRYKVAKRGQDVALRCDPISGHVSLFWYQQALGQGPEFLTYFQNEAQLDKSGLPSDRFFAERPEGSVSTLKIQRTQQEDSAVYLCASRLGTGLRGTEAFFGQGTRLTVV.